Listed below are T cell receptor beta chains from one sample, sequenced in a study of CD8+CD57+ T cells in acquired aplastic anemia. In TCRdb, the reads were re-called with MiXCR into one record per CDR3 protein. Among around 200,000 distinct CDR3 sequences listed, about 50% were seen once. Sample: sorted CD4+, CD8+, or CD8+CD57+ T cells (not recorded which) from PBMCs. The receptors were sampled from a human donor with aplastic anemia. CDR3s include the opening cysteine and the closing phenylalanine or tryptophan. A D gene is named only where the DNA matches it firmly. For some rows the clone size is stated as once, few or many, or as a class when expanded; others skip it.

J gene: TRBJ1-2; D gene: -; V gene: TRBV6-2/TRBV6-3; clone size: many; CDR3 protein: CASSWGDKRAGYTF; CDR3 DNA: TGTGCCAGCAGTTGGGGGGACAAGAGGGCAGGCTACACCTTC
J gene: TRBJ2-1; D gene: TRBD2; V gene: TRBV15; clone size: -; CDR3 protein: CATSRDREGLATGEQFF; CDR3 DNA: TGTGCCACCAGCAGAGATCGGGAGGGACTAGCTACAGGTGAGCAGTTCTTC
J gene: TRBJ2-7; D gene: TRBD1; V gene: TRBV19; clone size: -; CDR3 protein: CASGGTGGLEEQYF; CDR3 DNA: TGTGCCAGTGGAGGGACAGGGGGCTTGGAAGAGCAGTACTTC
J gene: TRBJ1-3; D gene: -; V gene: TRBV19; clone size: many; CDR3 protein: CASTHRGADTIYF; CDR3 DNA: TGTGCCAGTACCCATAGGGGAGCGGACACCATATATTTT
J gene: TRBJ2-7; D gene: TRBD1; V gene: TRBV9; clone size: -; CDR3 protein: CASSVDGTGGNEQYF; CDR3 DNA: TGTGCCAGCAGCGTAGACGGGACAGGGGGAAACGAGCAGTACTTC
J gene: TRBJ1-6; D gene: -; V gene: TRBV18; clone size: -; CDR3 protein: CASSPQAGDNSPLHF; CDR3 DNA: TGTGCCAGCTCACCACAAGCAGGGGATAATTCACCCCTCCACTTT
J gene: TRBJ2-3; D gene: -; V gene: TRBV11-1; clone size: -; CDR3 protein: CASSLAPAWGDTQYF; CDR3 DNA: TGTGCCAGCAGCTTAGCCCCCGCCTGGGGGGATACGCAGTATTTT
J gene: TRBJ2-5; D gene: -; V gene: TRBV10-3; clone size: few; CDR3 protein: CACSLGGSETQYF; CDR3 DNA: TGTGCCTGCTCGTTGGGGGGCTCGGAGACCCAGTACTTC
J gene: TRBJ2-7; D gene: -; V gene: TRBV7-6; clone size: few; CDR3 protein: CASSLTQEYEQYF; CDR3 DNA: TGTGCCAGCAGCTTAACTCAAGAGTACGAGCAGTACTTC
J gene: TRBJ2-3; D gene: -; V gene: TRBV14; clone size: many; CDR3 protein: CASSQRGHNTDTQYF; CDR3 DNA: TGTGCCAGCAGCCAGCGGGGGCACAACACAGATACGCAGTATTTT
J gene: TRBJ1-1; D gene: -; V gene: TRBV20-1; clone size: -; CDR3 protein: CSAKDRPGRAEAFF; CDR3 DNA: TGCAGTGCAAAAGACAGGCCCGGGAGGGCTGAAGCTTTCTTT
J gene: TRBJ2-5; D gene: -; V gene: TRBV10-3; clone size: many; CDR3 protein: CAISESSQAQETQYF; CDR3 DNA: TGTGCCATCAGTGAGTCGAGTCAGGCCCAAGAGACCCAGTACTTC
J gene: TRBJ2-5; D gene: TRBD2; V gene: TRBV20-1; clone size: -; CDR3 protein: CSARGLAGGIQETQYF; CDR3 DNA: TGCAGTGCTAGGGGGCTAGCGGGGGGGATTCAAGAGACCCAGTACTTC
J gene: TRBJ2-3; D gene: TRBD2; V gene: TRBV20-1; clone size: -; CDR3 protein: CSASLRTSGSTDTQYF; CDR3 DNA: TGCAGTGCTAGTCTACGGACTAGCGGAAGCACAGATACGCAGTATTTT
J gene: TRBJ2-3; D gene: -; V gene: TRBV30; clone size: -; CDR3 protein: CAWNSGSTDTQYF; CDR3 DNA: TGTGCCTGGAATAGTGGTAGCACAGATACGCAGTATTTT
J gene: TRBJ2-3; D gene: -; V gene: TRBV20-1; clone size: many; CDR3 protein: CSARDRGFRVGTDTQYF; CDR3 DNA: TGCAGTGCTAGAGATCGAGGATTCAGGGTGGGCACAGATACGCAGTATTTT
J gene: TRBJ2-2; D gene: -; V gene: TRBV19; clone size: -; CDR3 protein: CASSIAGPGELFF; CDR3 DNA: TGTGCCAGTAGTATAGCAGGGCCCGGGGAGCTGTTTTTT
J gene: TRBJ2-5; D gene: TRBD1; V gene: TRBV20-1; clone size: many; CDR3 protein: CSAREQGAETQYF; CDR3 DNA: TGCAGTGCTAGAGAACAGGGGGCAGAGACCCAGTACTTC
J gene: TRBJ1-2; D gene: TRBD1; V gene: TRBV19; clone size: -; CDR3 protein: CASSTTGTGYGYTF; CDR3 DNA: TGTGCCAGTAGTACCACCGGGACAGGCTATGGCTACACCTTC
J gene: TRBJ1-4; D gene: TRBD1; V gene: TRBV6-6; clone size: many; CDR3 protein: CASRYSGQGLEKLFF; CDR3 DNA: TGTGCCAGCAGGTACTCGGGACAGGGGCTGGAAAAACTGTTTTTT
J gene: TRBJ1-6; D gene: -; V gene: TRBV28; clone size: few; CDR3 protein: CASSFPNYNSPLHF; CDR3 DNA: TGTGCCAGCAGTTTCCCGAATTATAATTCACCCCTCCACTTT
J gene: TRBJ2-5; D gene: TRBD2; V gene: TRBV20-1; clone size: -; CDR3 protein: CSAATGGRETQYF; CDR3 DNA: TGCAGTGCTGCCACCGGGGGGAGAGAGACCCAGTACTTC